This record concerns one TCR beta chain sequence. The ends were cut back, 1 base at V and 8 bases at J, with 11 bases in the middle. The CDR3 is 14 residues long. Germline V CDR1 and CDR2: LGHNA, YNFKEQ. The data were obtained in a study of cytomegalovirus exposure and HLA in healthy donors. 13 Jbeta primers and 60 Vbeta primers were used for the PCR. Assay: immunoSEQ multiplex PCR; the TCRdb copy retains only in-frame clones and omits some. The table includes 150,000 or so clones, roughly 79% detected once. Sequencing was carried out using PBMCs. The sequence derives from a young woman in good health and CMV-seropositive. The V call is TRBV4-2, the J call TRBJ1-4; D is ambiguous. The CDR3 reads CASSQAYSFEKLFF. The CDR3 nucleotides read TGTGCCAGCAGCCAAGCTTATAGTTTCGAAAAACTGTTTTTT.